The source of this T cell receptor (beta chain) is a study of blood T cell repertoires in COVID-19. For the study at large: Specimens from acute and convalescent COVID-19 originated in the United States, Italy and Spain. Sources were T cells, B-cell-depleted T cells, or PBMCs; the material itself was cDNA or gDNA.

Germline CDR1 is SGDLS and CDR2 is YYNGEE. With 4 bases clipped from V and 3 bases from J, the junction kept 8 bases outside the gene matches. CDR3 size: 17 residues. Authors' methods: Quantification of nucleated cells was approximated via reference gene primer amplification. Profiled with immunoSEQ multiplex PCR; TCRdb holds only in-frame clones, not every one. Clone size and the V and J calls come from that table; the DNA yielded D and trimming. The data hold some 400,000 clones, with around 87% observed a single time. While infection was still active, Seattle patients were enrolled and then followed longitudinally.

The TCR originated in a woman aged 25 to 39 with COVID-19, enrolled during active disease. The source material was peripheral blood. The chain uses TRBV9 and TRBJ2-3, with 13 bases that match TRBD2. The CDR3 region is CASSTSGLAGPTDTQYF. The CDR3 nucleotides read TGTGCCAGCAGCACCTCGGGACTAGCGGGACCTACAGATACGCAGTATTTT.